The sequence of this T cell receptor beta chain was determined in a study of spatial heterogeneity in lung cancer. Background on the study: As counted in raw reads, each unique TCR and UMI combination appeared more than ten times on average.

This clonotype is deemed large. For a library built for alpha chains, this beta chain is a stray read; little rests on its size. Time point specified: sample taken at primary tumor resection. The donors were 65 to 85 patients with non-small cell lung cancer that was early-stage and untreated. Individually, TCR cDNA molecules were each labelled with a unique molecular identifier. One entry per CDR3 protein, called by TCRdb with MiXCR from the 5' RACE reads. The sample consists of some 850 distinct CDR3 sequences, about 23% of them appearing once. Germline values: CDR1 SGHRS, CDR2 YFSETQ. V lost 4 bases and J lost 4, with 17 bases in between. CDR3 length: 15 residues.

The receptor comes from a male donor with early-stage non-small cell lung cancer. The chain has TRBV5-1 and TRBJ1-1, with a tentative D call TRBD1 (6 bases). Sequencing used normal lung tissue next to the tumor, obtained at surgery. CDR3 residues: CASSQGTGTGTEAFF. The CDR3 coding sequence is TGCGCCAGCAGCCAAGGAACAGGGACGGGCACTGAAGCTTTCTTT.